This T cell receptor beta chain came from a study of blood T cells in healthy people across ages. Study results and limitations: Percentage of naive T cells showed a strong correlation with TCR beta diversity. Per million T cells, the diversity of TCR beta decreased roughly linearly as age advanced.

V lost 6 bases, J lost 7 bases, and 9 bases stayed unmatched. Germline V gene data show CDR1 as MNHEY and CDR2 as SVGEGT. This CDR3 comprises 16 residues. In this sample, this clonotype turned up a few times. The antigen is not known. Sample-barcoded 5' priming and a J-beta primer mix drove a second PCR of about 6 to 12 cycles. Each cDNA molecule, via a template-switch adaptor with 12 random nucleotides, was tagged. TCRdb fed the 5' RACE reads into MiXCR, producing one record per CDR3 protein. Among 650,000 to 1,000,000 distinct CDR3 sequences listed, 35% to 50% were seen once. The authors extracted at least 6 micrograms of total RNA per sample.

The TCR originated in a man older than 75 in good health. This chain links TRBV6-2 or TRBV6-3 with TRBJ2-1, with 13 bases aligning to TRBD2. What was sequenced was blood. CDR3 nucleotides: TGTGCCAGCAGAGGATGGACTAGCGGGAGTTGGAATGAGCAGTTCTTC. It specifies CASRGWTSGSWNEQFF.